These T cell receptor beta chains were read from a single sample in a study of blood T cell repertoires in COVID-19. Generated by immunoSEQ multiplex PCR, the TCRdb table keeps only in-frame clones and is missing some. Of a few hundred thousand clones in the sample, about nine tenths were seen once. What was sequenced was PBMCs or T cells enriched from blood (not recorded which). These receptors were collected from a woman in her 40s who had been exposed to COVID-19. Both conserved end residues are part of each CDR3. A D gene is named only where the DNA matches it firmly. Some rows mark clone size as missing; the rest say once, few, many or name a class of expanded clone.

V: TRBV6-5; J: TRBJ1-1; size: -; D: -; CDR3: CASSYRGVTEAFF; DNA: TGTGCCAGCAGTTACAGGGGTGTCACTGAAGCTTTCTTT
V: TRBV5-1; J: TRBJ1-2; size: -; D: -; CDR3: CASSLDGLYGYTF; DNA: TGCGCCAGCAGCTTGGACGGACTCTATGGCTACACCTTC
V: TRBV6-2/TRBV6-3; J: TRBJ2-7; size: -; D: TRBD2; CDR3: CASSNGLAGTYEQYF; DNA: TGTGCCAGCAGTAACGGACTAGCGGGAACATACGAGCAGTACTTC
V: TRBV19; J: TRBJ1-6; size: -; D: -; CDR3: CASKHRANSPLHF; DNA: TGTGCCAGTAAGCACAGGGCCAATTCACCCCTCCACTTT
V: TRBV5-4; J: TRBJ1-2; size: -; D: TRBD1; CDR3: CASSKGTGEHGYTF; DNA: TGTGCCAGCAGCAAGGGGACAGGAGAGCATGGCTACACCTTC
V: TRBV10-3; J: TRBJ1-2; size: -; D: TRBD1; CDR3: CAISPGTAGGYTF; DNA: TGTGCCATCAGTCCCGGGACAGCCGGTGGCTACACCTTC
V: TRBV3-1/TRBV3-2; J: TRBJ2-5; size: -; D: TRBD2; CDR3: CASSQGHSGRGSETQYF; DNA: TGTGCCAGCAGCCAGGGACATAGCGGGAGAGGGTCGGAGACCCAGTACTTC
V: TRBV30; J: TRBJ2-7; size: -; D: -; CDR3: CAWSVLRYEQYF; DNA: TGTGCCTGGAGTGTATTGAGATACGAGCAGTACTTC
V: TRBV29-1; J: TRBJ2-7; size: -; D: -; CDR3: CSVAGRTSSYEQYF; DNA: TGCAGCGTGGCGGGGCGAACTAGCTCCTACGAGCAGTACTTC
V: TRBV16; J: TRBJ2-2; size: -; D: TRBD1; CDR3: CASSSQGATGELFF; DNA: TGTGCCAGCAGCTCACAGGGGGCGACCGGGGAGCTGTTTTTT
V: TRBV5-1; J: TRBJ1-3; size: -; D: -; CDR3: CASSSQGSPGNTIYF; DNA: TGCGCCAGCAGCTCTCAGGGGTCACCTGGAAACACCATATATTTT
V: TRBV19; J: TRBJ1-5; size: once; D: -; CDR3: CASRHQSNQPQHF; DNA: TGTGCCAGTAGACACCAGAGCAATCAGCCCCAGCATTTT
V: TRBV20-1; J: TRBJ2-5; size: -; D: TRBD2; CDR3: CSASIRGEETQYF; DNA: TGCAGTGCTAGTATCCGGGGGGAAGAGACCCAGTACTTC
V: TRBV30; J: TRBJ2-3; size: -; D: TRBD1; CDR3: CAWSVITGGRDTQYF; DNA: TGTGCCTGGAGTGTGATAACAGGGGGCAGGGATACGCAGTATTTT